These 12 T cell receptor beta chains came from one sample sequenced in a study of cytomegalovirus exposure and HLA in healthy donors (dated by TCRdb to the late 2010s). The library was prepared using the immunoSEQ multiplex PCR assay. A mixture of 60 forward primers for TCR Vbeta segments and 13 reverse primers for TCR Jbeta segments was used in the multiplex PCR. TCRdb's version of the immuneACCESS table is confined to in-frame rearrangements and falls short of the full clone set. An unresolved V gene accounts for under half of the shortfall where checked; the remainder is of unknown origin. The sample profile shows about 150,000 clones; roughly 74% of them were found once. Jointly, the top ten make up approximately 2.6% of the sample. Material for sequencing was PBMCs. These receptors were collected from a man between 18 and 35 years old in good health and CMV-seronegative.

The V call is TRBV9, the J call TRBJ1-2; weak D call: TRBD1 (6 bases). The germline V and J ends were trimmed by 0 bases and 2 bases, with 14 bases remaining between them. The CDR3 runs 16 residues. From germline, CDR1 is SGDLS and CDR2 YYNGEE. This CDR3 reads CASSVGGGRGNYGYTF. CDR3 bases: TGTGCCAGCAGCGTAGGAGGAGGCAGGGGCAACTATGGCTACACCTTC. The full variable domain, in which reference TRBV9 and TRBJ1-2 provide the parts outside the CDR3, is DSGVTQTPKHLITATGQRVTLRCSPRSGDLSVYWYQQSLDQGLQFLIQYYNGEERAKGNILERFSAQQFPDLHSELNLSSLELGDSALYFCASSVGGGRGNYGYTFGSGTRLTVV.

The chain uses TRBV4-1 and TRBJ2-5, with TRBD2 as a possible D gene (7 bases). Germline CDR1 reads MGHRA; CDR2 reads YSYEKL. Trimming shortened V by 4 bases and J by 5 bases, and 17 bases separated the two germline ends. The CDR3 is 15 amino acids. The CDR3 bases are TGCGCCAGCAGCCCCGGGGGAGGGGGTTCGGAGACCCAGTACTTC. Its translation: CASSPGGGGSETQYF.

The chain employs TRBV30 and TRBJ1-6; D unresolved. The germline CDR1 and CDR2 sequences are GTSNPN and SVGIG (reference sequence). With 4 bases removed from V and 0 bases from J, the gap between germline ends came to 13 bases. The CDR3 is 16 amino acids. The CDR3 DNA sequence: TGTGCCTGGATTCCGCTGGGGAGCTCCTATAATTCACCCCTCCACTTT. Residues: CAWIPLGSSYNSPLHF.

The chain is built from TRBV7-8 and TRBJ1-1; 7 positions match TRBD1. Per the germline V gene, CDR1 is SGHVS and CDR2 is FQNEAQ. The CDR3 loop spans 16 amino acids. V was clipped by 1 base and J by 5 bases; unmatched bases: 10. The CDR3 DNA follows: TGTGCCAGCAGCTTAGGTTGGGACAGAGGGAGAACTGAAGCTTTCTTT. This gives the protein CASSLGWDRGRTEAFF.

The chain links TRBV2 to TRBJ2-1; no clear D. V lost 0 bases, J lost 1 base, and 13 bases lay in between. The CDR3 is 17 residues long. Looked up from germline, CDR1 is SNHLY and CDR2 is FYNNEI. The CDR3 nucleotides read TGTGCCAGCAGTGAAGCGCTTGGGCGTCTTTCCTACAATGAGCAGTTCTTC. This codes for CASSEALGRLSYNEQFF. The entire variable domain, with the rest obtained from reference TRBV2 and TRBJ2-1, is as follows: EPEVTQTPSHQVTQMGQEVILRCVPISNHLYFYWYRQILGQKVEFLVSFYNNEISEKSEIFDDQFSVERPDGSNFTLKIRSTKLEDSAMYFCASSEALGRLSYNEQFFGPGTRLTVL.

This sequence joins TRBV29-1 and TRBJ1-6; D is undetermined. The CDR3 loop spans 14 amino acids. Germline CDR1 is SQVTM and CDR2 is ANQGSEA. Trimming pared 7 bases from V and 8 bases from J, leaving 18 bases between. CDR3 nucleotide sequence: TGCAGCGCGGTGGAATCCGGGTGGGATTCACCCCTCCACTTT. Its protein is CSAVESGWDSPLHF.

As for this clone: Other nucleotide sequences in the sample specify the same CDR3. The J gene is TRBJ1-1, the V gene TRBV27; perhaps TRBD1 as D (5 bases). This CDR3 has 12 residues. CDR1 is MNHEY and CDR2 is SMNVEV in the germline V gene (reference sequence). Trimming removed 5 bases at V and 4 bases at J, with 8 bases between. The CDR3 DNA reads TGTGCCAGCAGTACAACAGGCACTGAAGCTTTCTTT. This encodes CASSTTGTEAFF.

The rearrangement joins TRBV4-3 to TRBJ2-6; tentative D call: TRBD1 (5 bases). Between the trimmed V and J ends, which lost 4 bases and 2 bases, there was a span of 24 bases. CDR1 and CDR2 (germline): LGHNA, YSLEER. The CDR3 length is 20 residues. The CDR3 reads CASSRRKWGSLAPGANVLTF. Here the CDR3 DNA reads TGCGCCAGCAGCCGTAGGAAGTGGGGCAGTCTCGCGCCTGGGGCCAACGTCCTGACTTTC.

The chain recombines TRBV7-9 with TRBJ1-2; TRBD1 agrees at 10 bases. After removal of 3 bases from V and 8 bases from J, the junction contained 6 bases not matched to a gene. Germline V gene sequence: CDR1 SEHNR, CDR2 FQNEAQ (reference sequence). The CDR3 sequence is 14 residues long. CDR3: CASSFWDRGRGYTF. DNA of the CDR3: TGTGCCAGCAGCTTCTGGGACAGGGGTAGAGGCTACACCTTC.

The chain is built from TRBV10-3 and TRBJ1-2, with 9 bases that match TRBD1. The CDR3 is made up of 13 amino acids. Germline V gives CDR1 ENHRY, CDR2 SYGVKD. The J segment lost 2 bases and the V segment lost 7 bases, leaving 2 bases of the junction unmatched. The CDR3 is CAITGTGNYGYTF. The CDR3 DNA follows: TGTGCCATCACCGGGACAGGGAACTATGGCTACACCTTC.

The chain recombines TRBV30 with TRBJ1-2; tentative D call: TRBD1 (5 bases). The CDR3 runs to 11 residues. CDR1 and CDR2 from the germline V gene are GTSNPN and SVGIG (reference sequence). V gave up 8 bases and J gave up 7 bases, with 14 bases separating them. CDR3 region: CAGAPGSGYTF. DNA for the CDR3: TGTGCCGGGGCACCAGGGTCTGGCTACACCTTC.

This clone showed up just a few times. CDR3 amino acids: CASSLGGHLGTEAFF. In nucleotides, the CDR3 is TGTGCCAGCAGCTTAGGAGGGCACCTTGGAACTGAAGCTTTCTTT. The J gene is TRBJ1-1, the V gene TRBV7-9, with D unclear. CDR1 is SEHNR, CDR2 FQNEAQ, per germline (reference sequence). Trimming shortened V by 1 base and J by 5 bases, and 14 bases separated the two germline ends. The CDR3 consists of 15 residues.